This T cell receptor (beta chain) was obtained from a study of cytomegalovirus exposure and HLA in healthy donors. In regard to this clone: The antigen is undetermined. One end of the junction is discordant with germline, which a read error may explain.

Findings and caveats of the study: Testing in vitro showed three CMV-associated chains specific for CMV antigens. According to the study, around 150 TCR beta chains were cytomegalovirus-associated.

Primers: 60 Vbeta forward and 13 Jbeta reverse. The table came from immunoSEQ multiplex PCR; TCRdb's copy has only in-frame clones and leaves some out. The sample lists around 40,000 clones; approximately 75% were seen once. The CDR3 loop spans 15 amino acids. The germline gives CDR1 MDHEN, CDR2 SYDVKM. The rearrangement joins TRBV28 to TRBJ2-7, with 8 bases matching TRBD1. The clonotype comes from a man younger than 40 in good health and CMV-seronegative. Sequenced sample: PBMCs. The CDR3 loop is CASSLWGQVLPANVF. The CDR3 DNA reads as TGTGCCAGCAGTTTATGGGGACAGGTCCTACCCGCAAATGTATTC.